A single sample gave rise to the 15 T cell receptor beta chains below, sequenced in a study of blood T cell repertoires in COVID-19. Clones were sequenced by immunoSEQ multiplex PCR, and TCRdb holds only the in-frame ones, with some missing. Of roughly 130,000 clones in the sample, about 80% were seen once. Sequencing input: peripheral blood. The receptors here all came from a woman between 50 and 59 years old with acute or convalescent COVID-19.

The CDR3 here is CASSADAGWGEAFF. The CDR3, as DNA: TGTGCCAGCAGCGCCGACGCAGGGTGGGGTGAAGCTTTCTTT. The V and J genes are TRBV9 and TRBJ1-1, with D tentatively TRBD1 (5 bases). The germline gives CDR1 SGDLS, CDR2 YYNGEE. V was cut by 3 bases and J by 7 bases, with 16 bases left in between. The CDR3 runs 14 residues.

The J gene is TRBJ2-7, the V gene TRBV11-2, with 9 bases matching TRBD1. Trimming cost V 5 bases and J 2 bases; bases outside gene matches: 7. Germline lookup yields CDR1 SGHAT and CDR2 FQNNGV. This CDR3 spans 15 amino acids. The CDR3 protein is CASSLHGTGTYEQYF. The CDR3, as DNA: TGTGCCAGCAGCCTCCACGGGACAGGGACCTACGAGCAGTACTTC.

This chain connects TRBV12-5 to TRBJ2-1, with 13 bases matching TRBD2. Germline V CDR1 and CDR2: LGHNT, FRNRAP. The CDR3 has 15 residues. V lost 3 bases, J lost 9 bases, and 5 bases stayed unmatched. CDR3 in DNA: TGTGCTAGTGGTTTACTGACTAGCGGGGGGTTTGAGCAGTTCTTC. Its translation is CASGLLTSGGFEQFF.

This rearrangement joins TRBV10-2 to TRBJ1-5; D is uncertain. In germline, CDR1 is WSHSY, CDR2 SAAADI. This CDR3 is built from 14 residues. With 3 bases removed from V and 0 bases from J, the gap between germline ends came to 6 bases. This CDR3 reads CASSDSFSNQPQHF. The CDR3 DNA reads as TGCGCCAGCAGTGACAGTTTTAGCAATCAGCCCCAGCATTTT.

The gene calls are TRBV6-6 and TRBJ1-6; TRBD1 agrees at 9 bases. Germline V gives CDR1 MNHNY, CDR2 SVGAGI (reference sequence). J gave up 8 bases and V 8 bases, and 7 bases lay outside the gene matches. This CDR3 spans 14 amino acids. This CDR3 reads CASQAWTGDSPLHF. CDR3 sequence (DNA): TGTGCCAGCCAAGCCTGGACAGGGGATTCACCCCTCCACTTT.

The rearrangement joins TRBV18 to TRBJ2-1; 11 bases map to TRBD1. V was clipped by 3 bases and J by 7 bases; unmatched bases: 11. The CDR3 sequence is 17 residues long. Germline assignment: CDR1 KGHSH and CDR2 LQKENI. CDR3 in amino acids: CASSPGQGVGSMNEQFF. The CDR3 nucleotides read TGTGCCAGCTCACCGGGACAGGGGGTCGGTTCTATGAATGAGCAGTTCTTC.

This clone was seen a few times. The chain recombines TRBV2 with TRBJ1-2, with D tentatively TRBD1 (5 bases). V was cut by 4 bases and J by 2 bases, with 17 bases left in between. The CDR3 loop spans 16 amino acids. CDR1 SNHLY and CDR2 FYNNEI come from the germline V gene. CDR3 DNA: TGTGCCAGCAGTGGGGGGGAGGGCAACCTAAACTATGGCTACACCTTC. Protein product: CASSGGEGNLNYGYTF.

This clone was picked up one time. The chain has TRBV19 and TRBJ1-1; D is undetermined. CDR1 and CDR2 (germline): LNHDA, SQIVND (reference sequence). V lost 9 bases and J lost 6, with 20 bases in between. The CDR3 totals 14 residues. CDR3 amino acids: CASLPLPPRAEAFF. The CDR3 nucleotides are TGTGCCAGCCTGCCCTTACCCCCGAGGGCTGAAGCTTTCTTT. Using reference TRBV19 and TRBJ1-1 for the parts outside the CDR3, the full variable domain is DGGITQSPKYLFRKEGQNVTLSCEQNLNHDAMYWYRQDPGQGLRLIYYSQIVNDFQKGDIAEGYSVSREKKESFPLTVTSAQKNPTAFYLCASLPLPPRAEAFFGQGTRLTVV.

In DNA, the CDR3 is TGTGCCACCAGTGACCCTAGGCGACAGAAGACAGATACGCAGTATTTT. This encodes CATSDPRRQKTDTQYF. V gene TRBV24-1 combines with J gene TRBJ2-3; D might be TRBD1 (5 bases). The V and J ends lost 4 bases and 3 bases respectively, with 16 bases between them. CDR3 length: 16 amino acids. CDR1 and CDR2 (germline): KGHDR, SFDVKD.

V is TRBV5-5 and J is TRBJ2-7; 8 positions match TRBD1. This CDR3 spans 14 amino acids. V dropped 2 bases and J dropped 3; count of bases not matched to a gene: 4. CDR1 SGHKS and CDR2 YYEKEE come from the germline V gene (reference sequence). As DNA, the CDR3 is TGTGCCAGCAGCTTAGACAGGGGAGGCTACGAGCAGTACTTC. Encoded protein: CASSLDRGGYEQYF. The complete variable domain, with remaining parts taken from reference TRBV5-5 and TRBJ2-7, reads DAGVTQSPTHLIKTRGQQVTLRCSPISGHKSVSWYQQVLGQGPQFIFQYYEKEERGRGNFPDRFSARQFPNYSSELNVNALLLGDSALYLCASSLDRGGYEQYFGPGTRLTVT.

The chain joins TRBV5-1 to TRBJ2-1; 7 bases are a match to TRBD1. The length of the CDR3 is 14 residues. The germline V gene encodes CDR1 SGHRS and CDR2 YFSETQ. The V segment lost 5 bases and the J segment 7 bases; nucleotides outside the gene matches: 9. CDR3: CASREGTANNEQFF. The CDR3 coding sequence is TGCGCCAGCAGGGAAGGGACAGCAAATAATGAGCAGTTCTTC.

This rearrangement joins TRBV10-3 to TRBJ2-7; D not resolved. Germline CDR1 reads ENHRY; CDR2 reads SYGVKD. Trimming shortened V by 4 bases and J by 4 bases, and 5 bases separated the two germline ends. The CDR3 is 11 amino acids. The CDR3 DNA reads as TGTGCCATCAGTGCAGATTACGAGCAGTACTTC. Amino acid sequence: CAISADYEQYF.

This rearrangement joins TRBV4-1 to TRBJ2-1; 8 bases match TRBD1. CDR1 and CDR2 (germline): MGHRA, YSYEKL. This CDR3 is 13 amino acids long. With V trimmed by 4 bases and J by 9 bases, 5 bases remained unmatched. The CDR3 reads CASSRQGSGEQFF. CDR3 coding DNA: TGCGCCAGCAGCCGACAGGGGTCGGGTGAGCAGTTCTTC.

CDR3 DNA sequence: TGTGCCAGCAGCGTAGCTATCCTCGGGGGGCAAATCCACAATGAGCAGTTCTTC. It specifies CASSVAILGGQIHNEQFF. V and J are TRBV9 and TRBJ2-1, with D perhaps TRBD2 (7 bases). Germline CDR1 SGDLS, CDR2 YYNGEE. The CDR3 is 18 residues long. V was trimmed by 0 bases and J by 5 bases, leaving 21 bases between them. Combining the CDR3 with reference TRBV9 and TRBJ2-1 gives the whole variable domain DSGVTQTPKHLITATGQRVTLRCSPRSGDLSVYWYQQSLDQGLQFLIQYYNGEERAKGNILERFSAQQFPDLHSELNLSSLELGDSALYFCASSVAILGGQIHNEQFFGPGTRLTVL.

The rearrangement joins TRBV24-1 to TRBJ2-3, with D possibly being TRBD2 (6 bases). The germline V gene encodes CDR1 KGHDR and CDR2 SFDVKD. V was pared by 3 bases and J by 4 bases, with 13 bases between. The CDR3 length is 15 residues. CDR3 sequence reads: CATSDDGGYPDTQYF. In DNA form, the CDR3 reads TGTGCCACCAGTGATGATGGAGGGTACCCAGATACGCAGTATTTT.